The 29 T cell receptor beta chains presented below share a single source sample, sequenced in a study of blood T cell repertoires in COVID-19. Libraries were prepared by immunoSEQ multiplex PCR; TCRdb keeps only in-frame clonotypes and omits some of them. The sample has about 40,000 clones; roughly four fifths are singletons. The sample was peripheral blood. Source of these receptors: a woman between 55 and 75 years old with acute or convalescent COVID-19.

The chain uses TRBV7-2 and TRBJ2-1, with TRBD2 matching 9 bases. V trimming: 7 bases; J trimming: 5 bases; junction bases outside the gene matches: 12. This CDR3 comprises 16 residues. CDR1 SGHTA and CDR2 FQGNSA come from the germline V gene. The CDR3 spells CASTPPSGAPDNEQFF. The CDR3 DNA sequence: TGTGCCAGCACGCCCCCTAGCGGGGCCCCGGACAATGAGCAGTTCTTC.

CDR3 residues: CASSTRTATTTYEQYF. Here the CDR3 DNA reads TGTGCCAGCAGCACCCGGACAGCCACCACTACCTACGAGCAGTACTTC. V usage is TRBV13 and J usage is TRBJ2-7; possible D gene TRBD1, 6 bases. CDR1 is PRHDT, CDR2 FYEKMQ, per germline (reference sequence). V was cut by 5 bases and J by 2 bases, with 19 bases left in between. CDR3 size: 16 residues.

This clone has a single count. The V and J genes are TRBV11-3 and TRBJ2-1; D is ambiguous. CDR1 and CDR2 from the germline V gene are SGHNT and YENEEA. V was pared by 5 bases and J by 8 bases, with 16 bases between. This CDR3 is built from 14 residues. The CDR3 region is CASSLNVIADEQFF. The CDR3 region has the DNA TGTGCCAGCAGCCTTAACGTAATAGCAGATGAGCAGTTCTTC.

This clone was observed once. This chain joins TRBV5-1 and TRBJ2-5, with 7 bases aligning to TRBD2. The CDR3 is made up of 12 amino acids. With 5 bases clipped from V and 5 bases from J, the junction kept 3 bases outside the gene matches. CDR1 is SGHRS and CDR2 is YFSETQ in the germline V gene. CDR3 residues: CASSDGGETQYF. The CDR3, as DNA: TGCGCCAGCAGTGACGGGGGGGAGACCCAGTACTTC.

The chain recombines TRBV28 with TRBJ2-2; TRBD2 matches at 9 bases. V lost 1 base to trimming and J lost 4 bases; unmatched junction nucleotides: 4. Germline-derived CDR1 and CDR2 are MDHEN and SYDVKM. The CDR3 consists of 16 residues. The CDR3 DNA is TGTGCCAGCAGTTTATACAGCGGGAGGTCCACCGGGGAGCTGTTTTTT. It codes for CASSLYSGRSTGELFF.

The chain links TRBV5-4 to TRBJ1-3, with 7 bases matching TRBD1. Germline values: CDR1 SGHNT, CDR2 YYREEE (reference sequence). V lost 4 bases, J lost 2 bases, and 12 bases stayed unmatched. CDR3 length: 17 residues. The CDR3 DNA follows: TGTGCCAGCAGCGACGGGACAGCACTTCTACCTGGAAACACCATATATTTT. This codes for CASSDGTALLPGNTIYF.

The CDR3 loop is CASSPGQTGDTNIQYF. In DNA form, the CDR3 reads TGCGCCAGCAGCCCGGGGCAGACAGGGGATACAAACATTCAGTACTTC. The chain combines TRBV5-1 with TRBJ2-4; 8 bases are shared with TRBD1. Germline loops: CDR1 SGHRS, CDR2 YFSETQ. V lost 4 bases to trimming and J lost 6 bases; unmatched junction nucleotides: 12. The CDR3 runs 16 residues.

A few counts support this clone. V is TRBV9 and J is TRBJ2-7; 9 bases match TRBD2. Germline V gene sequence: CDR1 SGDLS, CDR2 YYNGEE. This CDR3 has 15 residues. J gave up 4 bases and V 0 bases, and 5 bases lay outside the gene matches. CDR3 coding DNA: TGTGCCAGCAGCGTAGCGCTAGCGGGACTTTACGAGCAGTACTTC. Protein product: CASSVALAGLYEQYF. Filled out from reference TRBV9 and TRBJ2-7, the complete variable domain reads DSGVTQTPKHLITATGQRVTLRCSPRSGDLSVYWYQQSLDQGLQFLIQYYNGEERAKGNILERFSAQQFPDLHSELNLSSLELGDSALYFCASSVALAGLYEQYFGPGTRLTVT.

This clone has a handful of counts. CDR3 sequence: CAWSISGNTIYF. CDR3 DNA sequence: TGTGCCTGGAGTATTAGTGGAAACACCATATATTTT. The J gene is TRBJ1-3, the V gene TRBV30; the D is unclear. V lost 2 bases and J 3 bases, leaving 5 bases between the germline ends. Germline CDR1 reads GTSNPN; CDR2 reads SVGIG (reference sequence). The CDR3 extends over 12 amino acids. Supplemented by reference TRBV30 and TRBJ1-3, the full variable domain reads SQTIHQWPATLVQPVGSPLSLECTVEGTSNPNLYWYRQAAGRGLQLLFYSVGIGQISSEVPQNLSASRPQDRQFILSSKKLLLSDSGFYLCAWSISGNTIYFGEGSWLTVV.

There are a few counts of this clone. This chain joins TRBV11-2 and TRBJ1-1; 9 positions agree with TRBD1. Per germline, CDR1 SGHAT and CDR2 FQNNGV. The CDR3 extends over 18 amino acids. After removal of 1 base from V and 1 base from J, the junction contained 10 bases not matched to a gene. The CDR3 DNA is TGTGCCAGCAGCTTAGGAGGGTGGGACAGGGTAAAGAACACTGAAGCTTTCTTT. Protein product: CASSLGGWDRVKNTEAFF. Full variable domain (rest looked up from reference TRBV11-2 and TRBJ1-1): EAGVAQSPRYKIIEKRQSVAFWCNPISGHATLYWYQQILGQGPKLLIQFQNNGVVDDSQLPKDRFSAERLKGVDSTLKIQPAKLEDSAVYLCASSLGGWDRVKNTEAFFGQGTRLTVV.

The CDR3 DNA is TGTGCCAGCACATCTTCAGCGGGAGGGGGGGCAGATACGCAGTATTTT. Translated, it gives CASTSSAGGGADTQYF. V and J are TRBV3-1 (or the pseudogene TRBV3-2) and TRBJ2-3; 10 nucleotides agree with TRBD2. Per the germline V gene, CDR1 is LGHDT and CDR2 is YNNKEL (reference sequence). This CDR3 contains 16 residues. V lost 7 bases, J lost 4 bases, and 11 bases stayed unmatched.

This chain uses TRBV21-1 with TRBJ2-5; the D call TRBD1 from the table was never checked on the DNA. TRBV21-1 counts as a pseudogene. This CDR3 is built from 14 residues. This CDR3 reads CASSPWDRQETQYF. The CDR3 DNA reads TGTGCCAGCAGCCCCTGGGACAGGCAAGAGACCCAGTACTTC.

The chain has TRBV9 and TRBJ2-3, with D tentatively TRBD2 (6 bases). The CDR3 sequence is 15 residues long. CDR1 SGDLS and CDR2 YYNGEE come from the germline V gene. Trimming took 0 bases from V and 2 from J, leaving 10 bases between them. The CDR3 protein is CASSVATGDTDTQYF. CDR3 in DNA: TGTGCCAGCAGCGTAGCGACGGGAGACACAGATACGCAGTATTTT.

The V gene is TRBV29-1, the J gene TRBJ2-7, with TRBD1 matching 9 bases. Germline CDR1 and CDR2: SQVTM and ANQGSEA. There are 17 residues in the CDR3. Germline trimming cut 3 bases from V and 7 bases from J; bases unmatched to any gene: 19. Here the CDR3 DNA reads TGCAGCGTTGAGGGACAGGGAAAGGTTAGCGGAGTCAAAGAGCAGTACTTC. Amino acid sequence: CSVEGQGKVSGVKEQYF.

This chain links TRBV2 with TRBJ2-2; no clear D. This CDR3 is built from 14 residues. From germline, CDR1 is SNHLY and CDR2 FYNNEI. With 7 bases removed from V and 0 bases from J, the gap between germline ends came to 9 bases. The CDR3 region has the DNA TGTGCCAGCACTCGAACAACGAACACCGGGGAGCTGTTTTTT. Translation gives CASTRTTNTGELFF.

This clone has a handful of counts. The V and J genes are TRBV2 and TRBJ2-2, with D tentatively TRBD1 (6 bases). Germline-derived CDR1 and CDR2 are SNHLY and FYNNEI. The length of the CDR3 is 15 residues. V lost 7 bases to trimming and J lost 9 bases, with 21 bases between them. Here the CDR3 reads CASTLESGDNRELFF. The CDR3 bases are TGTGCCAGCACCTTAGAGTCCGGGGACAATAGGGAGCTGTTTTTT.

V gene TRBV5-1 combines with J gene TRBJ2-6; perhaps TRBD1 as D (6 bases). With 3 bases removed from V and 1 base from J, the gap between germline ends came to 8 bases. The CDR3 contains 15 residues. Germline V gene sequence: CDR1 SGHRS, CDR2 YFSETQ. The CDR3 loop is CASSSRGSGANVLTF. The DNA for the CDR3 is TGCGCCAGCAGCTCGAGGGGGTCTGGGGCCAACGTCCTGACTTTC.

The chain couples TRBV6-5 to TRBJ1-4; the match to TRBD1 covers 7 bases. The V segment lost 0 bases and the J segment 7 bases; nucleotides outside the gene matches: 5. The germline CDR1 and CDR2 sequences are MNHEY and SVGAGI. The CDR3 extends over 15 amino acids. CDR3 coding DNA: TGTGCCAGCAGTTACTCGGGGCAGGGGGGTGAAAAACTGTTTTTT. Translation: CASSYSGQGGEKLFF.

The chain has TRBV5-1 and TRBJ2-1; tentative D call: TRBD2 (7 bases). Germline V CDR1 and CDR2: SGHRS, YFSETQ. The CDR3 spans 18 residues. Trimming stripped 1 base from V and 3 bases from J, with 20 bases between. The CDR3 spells CASSLMAGASLNYNEQFF. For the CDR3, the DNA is TGCGCCAGCAGCTTGATGGCGGGGGCCTCACTCAACTACAATGAGCAGTTCTTC. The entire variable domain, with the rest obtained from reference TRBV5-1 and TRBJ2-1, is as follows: KAGVTQTPRYLIKTRGQQVTLSCSPISGHRSVSWYQQTPGQGLQFLFEYFSETQRNKGNFPGRFSGRQFSNSRSEMNVSTLELGDSALYLCASSLMAGASLNYNEQFFGPGTRLTVL.

CDR3 region: CASSFSGVVIGETQYF. For the CDR3, the DNA is TGTGCCAGCAGTTTTTCGGGGGTGGTTATCGGGGAGACCCAGTACTTC. The chain links TRBV28 to TRBJ2-5, with a possible D match to TRBD2 (6 bases). CDR3 length: 16 amino acids. Trimming stripped 3 bases from V and 5 bases from J, with 19 bases between. Germline CDR1 and CDR2: MDHEN and SYDVKM.

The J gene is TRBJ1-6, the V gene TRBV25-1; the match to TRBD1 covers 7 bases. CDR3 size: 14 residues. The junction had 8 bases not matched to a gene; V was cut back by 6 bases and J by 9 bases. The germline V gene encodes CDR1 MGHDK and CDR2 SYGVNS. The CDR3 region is CASRQGSLASPLHF. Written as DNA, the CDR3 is TGTGCCAGCAGACAGGGGTCCTTAGCTTCACCCCTCCACTTT.

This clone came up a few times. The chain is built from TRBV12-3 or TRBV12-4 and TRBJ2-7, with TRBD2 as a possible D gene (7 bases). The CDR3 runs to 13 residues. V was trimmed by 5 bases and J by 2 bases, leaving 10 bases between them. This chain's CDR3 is CASSNGGPYEQYF. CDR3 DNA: TGTGCCAGCAGTAACGGGGGGCCCTACGAGCAGTACTTC.

The CDR3 is CASSWGLAYNEQFF. The CDR3 DNA sequence: TGTGCCAGCAGCTGGGGACTAGCCTACAATGAGCAGTTCTTC. The rearrangement links TRBV7-2 to TRBJ2-1; 8 positions match TRBD2. V trimming: 4 bases; J trimming: 2 bases; junction bases outside the gene matches: 1. The V gene's germline CDR1 is SGHTA and CDR2 FQGNSA. The CDR3 length is 14 residues.

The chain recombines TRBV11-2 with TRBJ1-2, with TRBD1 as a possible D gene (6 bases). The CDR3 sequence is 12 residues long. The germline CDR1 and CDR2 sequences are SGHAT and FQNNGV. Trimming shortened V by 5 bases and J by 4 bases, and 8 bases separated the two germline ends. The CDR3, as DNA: TGTGCCAGCAGCATGGACAGCTATGGCTACACCTTC. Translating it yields CASSMDSYGYTF.

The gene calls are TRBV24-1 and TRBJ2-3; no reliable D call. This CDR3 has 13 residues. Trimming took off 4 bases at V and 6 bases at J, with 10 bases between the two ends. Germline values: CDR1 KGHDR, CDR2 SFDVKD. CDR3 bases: TGTGCCACCAGTGAGAACTTATCGGATACGCAGTATTTT. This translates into CATSENLSDTQYF.

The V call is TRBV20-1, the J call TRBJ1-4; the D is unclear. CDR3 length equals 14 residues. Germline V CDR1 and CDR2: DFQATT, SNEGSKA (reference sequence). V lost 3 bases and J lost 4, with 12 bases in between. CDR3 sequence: CSASRPEINEKLFF. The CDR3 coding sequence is TGCAGTGCTAGTCGTCCCGAGATTAATGAAAAACTGTTTTTT.

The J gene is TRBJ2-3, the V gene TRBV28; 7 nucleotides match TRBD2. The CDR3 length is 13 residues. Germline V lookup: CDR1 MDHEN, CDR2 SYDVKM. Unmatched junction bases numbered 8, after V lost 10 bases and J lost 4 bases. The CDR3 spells CAITGGGSDTQYF. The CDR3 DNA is TGTGCCATTACGGGGGGTGGGTCAGATACGCAGTATTTT.

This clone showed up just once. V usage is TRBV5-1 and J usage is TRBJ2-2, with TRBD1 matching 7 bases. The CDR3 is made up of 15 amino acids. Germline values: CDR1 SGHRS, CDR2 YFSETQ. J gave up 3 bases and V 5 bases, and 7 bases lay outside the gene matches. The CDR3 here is CASRKPGQHTGELFF. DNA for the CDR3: TGCGCCAGCAGAAAGCCGGGACAGCACACCGGGGAGCTGTTTTTT.

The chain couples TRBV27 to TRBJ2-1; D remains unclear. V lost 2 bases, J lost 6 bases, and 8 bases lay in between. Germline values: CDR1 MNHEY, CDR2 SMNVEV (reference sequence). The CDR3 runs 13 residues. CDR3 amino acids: CASSLGASNEQFF. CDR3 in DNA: TGTGCCAGCAGTTTAGGAGCTAGCAATGAGCAGTTCTTC.